This T cell receptor (beta chain) was captured by sequencing in a study of identical twins. Study observations and caveats: It was possible that invariant MAIT and iNKT cells partly confounded the zero-insertion analyses. Twin-shared out-of-frame alpha sequences showed excess low generation probability. With beta out-of-frame sequences, excess sharing by twins was weaker.

Through template switching, a universal primer site was introduced, and the cDNA contained unique molecular identifiers. One entry per CDR3 protein, called by TCRdb with MiXCR from the 5' RACE reads. The sample holds some 270,000 distinct CDR3 sequences; approximately 8.6% are singletons and the top ten take roughly 3%. This clonotype qualifies as medium-sized. Antigen specificity is unknown. The V gene's germline CDR1 is DFQATT and CDR2 SNEGSKA (reference sequence). The length of the CDR3 is 15 residues. J gave up 3 bases and V 5 bases, and 6 bases lay outside the gene matches. In addition, the sample was reused for a study of yellow fever vaccine responses in identical twins.

Sequenced: CD8+ T cells sorted from blood. The chain couples TRBV20-1 to TRBJ2-1; TRBD2 matches at 11 bases. The clonotype originates from a woman aged 18-29 years in good health. In DNA form, the CDR3 reads TGCAGTGCTCCGGGACTAGCGGTTGACTACAATGAGCAGTTCTTC. It translates to CSAPGLAVDYNEQFF.